This T cell receptor beta chain derives from a study of radiotherapy plus CTLA-4 blockade in lung cancer. Trimming cost V 8 bases and J 3 bases, with 14 bases left between them. In germline, CDR1 is MNHEY, CDR2 SMNVEV (reference sequence). The CDR3 covers 14 residues. Only in-frame clones appear in the TCRdb table, and some are missing; sequencing was by immunoSEQ multiplex PCR. The data contain around 110,000 clones, around 90% of them singletons. The receptor's source is a human donor with non-small cell lung cancer that progressed on radiotherapy plus ipilimumab. The sequenced sample was peripheral blood, obtained from a patient treated with radiotherapy plus ipilimumab. The J gene is TRBJ1-5, the V gene TRBV27, with D perhaps TRBD1 (5 bases). CDR3 loop: CASWDLRYNQPQHF. The CDR3 region has the DNA TGTGCCAGCTGGGACCTTCGATACAATCAGCCCCAGCATTTT.